This TCR beta chain derives from a study of T cell repertoires in cytomegalovirus infection. To note about this clonotype: Its antigen is unidentified.

Trimming pared 1 base from V and 8 bases from J, leaving 14 bases between. Germline V gives CDR1 MGHRA, CDR2 YSYEKL. This CDR3 comprises 15 residues. MiXCR, run by TCRdb on the reads, gives a single entry per CDR3 protein. The repertoire consists of 550,000 to 850,000 distinct CDR3 sequences, with around a third occurring once and the leading ten covering about 20%. This clonotype originated in a human donor in good health (CMV status not recorded). Some clones in this sample may be carry-over from other donors' samples. The sample here was cultured PBMCs, taken from culture after CMV antigen stimulation. The rearrangement uses TRBV4-1 and TRBJ1-4; D is perhaps TRBD1 (6 bases). CDR3 coding DNA: TGCGCCAGCAGCCAAGCTACAGGGTTCCAGGAAAAACTGTTTTTT. The encoded protein is CASSQATGFQEKLFF.